The clone carrying this T cell receptor (beta chain) was counted at least ten times. Its antigen is still unknown. Measured with immunoSEQ multiplex PCR; TCRdb has only the in-frame clones, and not every one. The sample was found to contain over 30,000 clones, and every one recurs. The CDR3 consists of 19 residues. The germline CDR1 and CDR2 sequences are LGHNA and YNFKEQ. The junction had 6 bases not matched to a gene; V was cut back by 1 base and J by 1 base. The sample is drawn from a study of T cells after posttransplantation cyclophosphamide. Study-level results: Later post-transplant blood repertoires were often dominated by donor CD8+ memory clones. TRB overlap between skin or GI tissue T cells and blood was limited.

Peripheral blood was collected from the related graft donor on the marrow donation day. The specimen was PBMCs. V and J are TRBV4-2 and TRBJ2-6, with 11 positions matching TRBD2. The sequence derives from a woman aged 45-65 years in good health and a related stem cell transplant donor. The CDR3 region is CASSQALSGGASGANVLTF. The CDR3 DNA reads as TGTGCCAGCAGCCAAGCCCTTAGCGGGGGGGCATCTGGGGCCAACGTCCTGACTTTC.